Listed below are T cell receptor beta chains from one sample, sequenced in a study of cytomegalovirus exposure and HLA in healthy donors. Produced via immunoSEQ multiplex PCR; TCRdb's table is partial and in-frame only. The table records around 110,000 clones, 79% of them present only once. Input material: PBMCs. The receptors stem from a woman under 30 in good health and CMV-seropositive. Both conserved end residues are part of each CDR3. The D gene is left open where the match is weak. Clone size is shown for a subset of rows, as once, few, many or a class of expanded clone.

TRBD1,TRBV4-1,-,TRBJ2-7,CASSQGNQPGGYEQYF,TGCGCCAGCAGCCAAGGTAATCAGCCAGGGGGCTACGAGCAGTACTTC
TRBD1,TRBV6-5,-,TRBJ2-1,CASSRTGATYNEQFF,TGTGCCAGCAGTCGGACAGGGGCAACCTACAATGAGCAGTTCTTC
-,TRBV19,-,TRBJ2-1,CASSMAGLEQFF,TGTGCCAGTAGTATGGCGGGTTTGGAGCAGTTCTTC
-,TRBV5-1,few,TRBJ2-3,CASSLALQRTSTDTQYF,TGCGCCAGCAGCTTGGCCTTACAGAGAACTAGCACAGATACGCAGTATTTT
-,TRBV2,-,TRBJ1-3,CASSYPQGYGNTIYF,TGTGCCAGCAGTTACCCCCAGGGATATGGAAACACCATATATTTT
-,TRBV4-1,-,TRBJ2-1,CASSHLLAANEQFF,TGCGCCAGCAGCCACCTACTAGCAGCCAATGAGCAGTTCTTC
-,TRBV9,-,TRBJ2-1,CASSAGTPITNEQFF,TGTGCCAGCAGTGCCGGGACTCCGATAACCAATGAGCAGTTCTTC
-,TRBV6-1,-,TRBJ1-1,CASSEFSEAWAFF,TGTGCCAGCAGTGAATTTAGCGAGGCCTGGGCTTTCTTT
TRBD1,TRBV5-5,-,TRBJ1-3,CASSLLRGREGNTIYF,TGTGCCAGCAGCTTGCTCAGGGGGCGAGAGGGAAACACCATATATTTT
TRBD1,TRBV28,-,TRBJ1-2,CASIAGTDGINGYTF,TGTGCCAGCATCGCTGGGACAGACGGAATAAATGGCTACACCTTC
-,TRBV27,-,TRBJ2-1,CASSVGHEQFF,TGTGCCAGCAGTGTGGGACACGAGCAGTTCTTC
TRBD1,TRBV11-3,-,TRBJ1-5,CASSLGTGRRRQPQHF,TGTGCCAGCAGCCTTGGGACAGGGAGAAGGCGTCAGCCCCAGCATTTT
TRBD2,TRBV5-1,-,TRBJ2-1,CASSLQAGDYEQFF,TGCGCCAGCAGCTTGCAAGCGGGAGATTATGAGCAGTTCTTC
TRBD1,TRBV29-1,-,TRBJ2-7,CSVEPQGATCKAYEQYF,TGCAGCGTTGAACCACAGGGGGCCACGTGTAAAGCCTACGAGCAGTACTTC
TRBD1,TRBV29-1,-,TRBJ2-1,CSEFGQGSYNEQFF,TGCAGCGAATTCGGACAGGGCTCCTACAATGAGCAGTTCTTC
-,TRBV28,-,TRBJ2-5,CASSLGLYQETQYF,TGTGCCAGCAGTTTAGGCTTATACCAAGAGACCCAGTACTTC
TRBD1,TRBV9,-,TRBJ2-3,CASSPRTGPSTDTQYF,TGTGCCAGCAGCCCACGGACAGGGCCCTCCACAGATACGCAGTATTTT
-,TRBV4-1,-,TRBJ2-1,CASSRERSPSYNEQFF,TGCGCCAGCAGCCGAGAGCGGTCCCCCTCCTACAATGAGCAGTTCTTC
-,TRBV19,once,TRBJ1-1,CASSTQKLKNTEAFF,TGTGCCAGTAGTACTCAAAAACTTAAGAACACTGAAGCTTTCTTT
TRBD2,TRBV19,-,TRBJ2-5,CASSTSGQETQYF,TGTGCCAGTAGTACTAGCGGCCAAGAGACCCAGTACTTC
-,TRBV2,-,TRBJ1-4,CASKETATNEKLFF,TGTGCCAGCAAGGAAACAGCAACTAATGAAAAACTGTTTTTT
TRBD1,TRBV9,-,TRBJ1-2,CAASCYRGHSYGYTF,TGTGCCGCTTCCTGTTACAGGGGGCACAGCTATGGCTACACCTTC
-,TRBV28,once,TRBJ2-2,CASSLSGTGELFF,TGTGCCAGCAGTCTCTCAGGGACCGGGGAGCTGTTTTTT
-,TRBV4-2,-,TRBJ2-1,CASRGPGVYNEQFF,TGTGCCAGCAGAGGTCCGGGAGTCTACAATGAGCAGTTCTTC
-,TRBV9,-,TRBJ1-1,CASSGGTARPFPEAFF,TGTGCCAGCAGCGGCGGGACCGCCCGACCATTCCCTGAAGCTTTCTTT
-,TRBV5-4,few,TRBJ1-4,CATGGPTNEKLFF,TGTGCCACCGGAGGGCCAACTAATGAAAAACTGTTTTTT
TRBD1,TRBV5-1,-,TRBJ1-1,CASSSGQGATEAFF,TGCGCCAGCAGCTCCGGACAGGGGGCGACTGAAGCTTTCTTT